The clone carrying this T cell receptor (beta chain) was observed a handful of times. With random hexamers, roughly 0.45 to 1 ug RNA was reverse transcribed. TCRdb ran MiXCR on the immunoSEQ multiplex PCR reads and lists one entry per CDR3 protein. The profile shows more than 200,000 distinct CDR3 sequences, about 93% of them singletons. The data derive from a study of CD8 T cells in Susac syndrome. This CDR3 region has 13 residues. V was clipped by 4 bases and J by 2 bases, with 11 bases between them. The germline V gene has CDR1 SQVTM and CDR2 ANQGSEA. The TCR was taken from a human donor with multiple sclerosis. The chain is built from TRBV29-1 and TRBJ1-1; D is possibly TRBD1 (6 bases). The sequenced sample consisted of CD4+ T cells from PBMCs. The CDR3 DNA follows: TGCAGCGTTGGGATGGACAGTAACACTGAAGCTTTCTTT. It encodes CSVGMDSNTEAFF.